A selection of T cell receptor beta chains follows, all from one sample in a study of blood T cell repertoires in COVID-19. This table comes from immunoSEQ multiplex PCR, and its TCRdb copy is limited to in-frame clones, with some not included. The sample holds some 130,000 clones, about 87% seen once. Sequenced: peripheral blood. The receptors originated from a woman aged 60-75 years with acute or convalescent COVID-19. CDR3s include the opening cysteine and the closing phenylalanine or tryptophan. A D gene is named only where the DNA matches it firmly. Clone size is not always given. Where it is, it says once, few, many or a class for expanded clones.

v_call: TRBV2; d_call: .; j_call: TRBJ1-1; clone_size: .; cdr3_nt: TGTGCCAGCTTACCGATCGCTATGAACACTGAAGCTTTCTTT; cdr3_aa: CASLPIAMNTEAFF
v_call: TRBV28; d_call: TRBD1; j_call: TRBJ1-4; clone_size: .; cdr3_nt: TGTGCCAGCAGTTTACTAGGGACAGGGATCGTCTCAGAAAAACTGTTTTTT; cdr3_aa: CASSLLGTGIVSEKLFF
v_call: TRBV28; d_call: .; j_call: TRBJ2-7; clone_size: once; cdr3_nt: TGTGCCAGCAGTTCCTTGTTTTACGAGCAGTACTTC; cdr3_aa: CASSSLFYEQYF
v_call: TRBV19; d_call: .; j_call: TRBJ2-3; clone_size: .; cdr3_nt: TGTGCCAGTAGTCGACTAGATGCAGATACGCAGTATTTT; cdr3_aa: CASSRLDADTQYF
v_call: TRBV5-1; d_call: TRBD1; j_call: TRBJ2-2; clone_size: .; cdr3_nt: TGCGCCAGCAGCGAGGGGACAGGGGGCATCACCGGGGAGCTGTTTTTT; cdr3_aa: CASSEGTGGITGELFF
v_call: TRBV11-2; d_call: .; j_call: TRBJ1-1; clone_size: .; cdr3_nt: TGTGCCAGCAGCCTTGAGTCGGCTTTCTTT; cdr3_aa: CASSLESAFF
v_call: TRBV2; d_call: .; j_call: TRBJ1-2; clone_size: .; cdr3_nt: TGTGCCAGCAACAAGGGGGGGGAGGATGGCTACACCTTC; cdr3_aa: CASNKGGEDGYTF
v_call: TRBV11-2; d_call: TRBD2; j_call: TRBJ2-1; clone_size: .; cdr3_nt: TGTGCCAGCAGCCCAGACCTACTAGCGGGAGGGCCAAATGAGCAGTTCTTC; cdr3_aa: CASSPDLLAGGPNEQFF
v_call: TRBV27; d_call: .; j_call: TRBJ2-1; clone_size: once; cdr3_nt: TGTGCCAGCAGACCCCCCGAGGGTTATTGGTTCTTC; cdr3_aa: CASRPPEGYWFF
v_call: TRBV4-1; d_call: .; j_call: TRBJ2-3; clone_size: .; cdr3_nt: TGCGCCAGCAGCTTTATTGGGAGAAGCACAGATACGCAGTATTTT; cdr3_aa: CASSFIGRSTDTQYF
v_call: TRBV2; d_call: TRBD1; j_call: TRBJ1-2; clone_size: .; cdr3_nt: TGTGCCAGCAGTGACCGACAGGGGGCAATGGGCTACACCTTC; cdr3_aa: CASSDRQGAMGYTF
v_call: TRBV9; d_call: TRBD2; j_call: TRBJ2-1; clone_size: .; cdr3_nt: TGTGCCAGCAGCGGTCGGGGACTAGCGGAGACTAATGAGCAGTTCTTC; cdr3_aa: CASSGRGLAETNEQFF
v_call: TRBV9; d_call: TRBD1; j_call: TRBJ2-7; clone_size: .; cdr3_nt: TGTGCCAGCAGCGTTGGGACAGGGGGCAACTACGAGCAGTACTTC; cdr3_aa: CASSVGTGGNYEQYF
v_call: TRBV9; d_call: TRBD1; j_call: TRBJ2-1; clone_size: .; cdr3_nt: TGTGCCAGCAGCGTCACAGGGGGCTCCTACAATGAGCAGTTCTTC; cdr3_aa: CASSVTGGSYNEQFF
v_call: TRBV7-8; d_call: .; j_call: TRBJ2-5; clone_size: .; cdr3_nt: TGTGCCAGCAGCAGCCTCAGGGGTCAAGAGACCCAGTACTTC; cdr3_aa: CASSSLRGQETQYF
v_call: TRBV2; d_call: .; j_call: TRBJ1-6; clone_size: once; cdr3_nt: TGTGCCAGCAGTACCCATGACAGGACAAGTTCACCCCTCCACTTT; cdr3_aa: CASSTHDRTSSPLHF
v_call: TRBV5-4; d_call: .; j_call: TRBJ2-3; clone_size: few; cdr3_nt: TGTGCCAGCAGCTTGGATCGCGGTTACACAGATACGCAGTATTTT; cdr3_aa: CASSLDRGYTDTQYF
v_call: TRBV3-1/TRBV3-2; d_call: .; j_call: TRBJ2-2; clone_size: .; cdr3_nt: TGTGCCAGCAGTCTCACGGCAGGGAACACCGGGGAGCTGTTTTTT; cdr3_aa: CASSLTAGNTGELFF
v_call: TRBV28; d_call: TRBD1; j_call: TRBJ1-5; clone_size: few; cdr3_nt: TGTGCAAGCAGGGCAGGGGGACAGCCCCAGCATTTT; cdr3_aa: CASRAGGQPQHF
v_call: TRBV2; d_call: TRBD1; j_call: TRBJ2-6; clone_size: .; cdr3_nt: TGTGCCAGCAGGGGACAGGGCCTCTCTGGGGCCAACGTCCTGACTTTC; cdr3_aa: CASRGQGLSGANVLTF
v_call: TRBV18; d_call: TRBD1; j_call: TRBJ1-3; clone_size: .; cdr3_nt: TGTGCCAGCTCACCACCGGGCCGGGACAGGGGTGGAAACACCATATATTTT; cdr3_aa: CASSPPGRDRGGNTIYF
v_call: TRBV28; d_call: .; j_call: TRBJ2-5; clone_size: .; cdr3_nt: TGTGCCAGCAGTCTCCAGAAGACCCAGTACTTC; cdr3_aa: CASSLQKTQYF
v_call: TRBV6-5; d_call: TRBD1; j_call: TRBJ2-4; clone_size: .; cdr3_nt: TGTGCCAGCAGTCAACCCGGACAGGGGAACATTCAGTACTTC; cdr3_aa: CASSQPGQGNIQYF
v_call: TRBV19; d_call: TRBD1; j_call: TRBJ2-1; clone_size: .; cdr3_nt: TGTGCCAGTACCCCCGGGACAGGGGGTTCTTACAATGAGCAGTTCTTC; cdr3_aa: CASTPGTGGSYNEQFF
v_call: TRBV6-5; d_call: TRBD1; j_call: TRBJ1-1; clone_size: .; cdr3_nt: TGTGCCAGCAAGGGACAGACAAACACTGAAGCTTTCTTT; cdr3_aa: CASKGQTNTEAFF
v_call: TRBV6-5; d_call: .; j_call: TRBJ2-3; clone_size: once; cdr3_nt: TGTGCCAGCCTCTCCCTTAACACAGATACGCAGTATTTT; cdr3_aa: CASLSLNTDTQYF
v_call: TRBV28; d_call: .; j_call: TRBJ1-3; clone_size: .; cdr3_nt: TGTGCCAGCAGTTTAAACAGGGTAGGCACTAGCTCTGGAAACACCATATATTTT; cdr3_aa: CASSLNRVGTSSGNTIYF
v_call: TRBV13; d_call: .; j_call: TRBJ1-3; clone_size: .; cdr3_nt: TGTGCCAGCAGCCAGGACTCTGGAAACACCATATATTTT; cdr3_aa: CASSQDSGNTIYF
v_call: TRBV19; d_call: .; j_call: TRBJ2-2; clone_size: .; cdr3_nt: TGTGCCAGTAGTATAGGCACAGGGACCGGGGAGCTGTTTTTT; cdr3_aa: CASSIGTGTGELFF
v_call: TRBV4-2; d_call: TRBD2; j_call: TRBJ2-1; clone_size: .; cdr3_nt: TGTGCCAGCGGGGGGAGGCTAGCGGGTTTGTGGGATGAGCAGTTCTTC; cdr3_aa: CASGGRLAGLWDEQFF
v_call: TRBV12-5; d_call: TRBD2; j_call: TRBJ2-1; clone_size: .; cdr3_nt: TGTGCTAGTGGTTTGGATCTCGGGCTAGCGGGAAATGAGCAGTTCTTC; cdr3_aa: CASGLDLGLAGNEQFF
v_call: TRBV10-3; d_call: .; j_call: TRBJ1-5; clone_size: .; cdr3_nt: TGTGCCATCAGTGAGTTGGGGGACGGGGGATTGCCCCAGCATTTT; cdr3_aa: CAISELGDGGLPQHF
v_call: TRBV7-3; d_call: TRBD2; j_call: TRBJ2-1; clone_size: .; cdr3_nt: TGTGCCAGCAGCTTAGACCCTAGCGGGAGGGGTTATGAGCAGTTCTTC; cdr3_aa: CASSLDPSGRGYEQFF
v_call: TRBV6-5; d_call: .; j_call: TRBJ2-2; clone_size: .; cdr3_nt: TGTGCCTTAAGAATGGAGCGGGTAAACACCGGGGAGCTGTTTTTT; cdr3_aa: CALRMERVNTGELFF
v_call: TRBV6-5; d_call: TRBD1; j_call: TRBJ1-6; clone_size: .; cdr3_nt: TGTGCCAGCAGGTATACAGGGGAGAATTCACCCCTCCACTTT; cdr3_aa: CASRYTGENSPLHF
v_call: TRBV18; d_call: .; j_call: TRBJ2-1; clone_size: .; cdr3_nt: TGTGCCAGCTCACCACCAGGGGGATTCTACAATGAGCAGTTCTTC; cdr3_aa: CASSPPGGFYNEQFF
v_call: TRBV6-5; d_call: TRBD1; j_call: TRBJ1-1; clone_size: .; cdr3_nt: TGTGCCAGCAGTCGCCCCCAGGGGGGAGCTTTCTTT; cdr3_aa: CASSRPQGGAFF
v_call: TRBV11-2; d_call: TRBD2; j_call: TRBJ2-2; clone_size: few; cdr3_nt: TGTGCCAGCAGCTCGGGACTAGCGGCCACCGGGGAGCTGTTTTTT; cdr3_aa: CASSSGLAATGELFF